These T cell receptor beta chains were read from a single sample in a study of blood T cell repertoires in COVID-19. Only in-frame clones appear in the TCRdb table, and some are missing; sequencing was by immunoSEQ multiplex PCR. The data contain about 200,000 clones, roughly 90% of them singletons. Sequencing input: peripheral blood. These receptors were obtained from a middle-aged man with acute or convalescent COVID-19. Each CDR3 is given with its conserved first and last residue. D genes are given only for firm matches. Where a row states a size, it is once, few, many or the class of an expanded clone; other rows omit it.

clone size,V gene,J gene,D gene,CDR3 DNA,CDR3 protein
-,TRBV6-2/TRBV6-3,TRBJ1-5,-,TGTGCCAGCAGTCAGGGGTTAGGCAATCAGCCCCAGCATTTT,CASSQGLGNQPQHF
-,TRBV9,TRBJ1-2,-,TGTGCCAGCAGCGCCACAGGGCCCTATGGCTACACCTTC,CASSATGPYGYTF
-,TRBV21-1,TRBJ1-1,-,TGTGCCAGCAACCCAGGGCGGTTAGGTGCTTTCTTT,CASNPGRLGAFF
-,TRBV6-1,TRBJ1-2,-,TGTGCCAGCAGTGAAGAGTGGGGCGCCTTCCAGACTTCCTTC,CASSEEWGAFQTSF
-,TRBV18,TRBJ2-3,-,TGTGCCAGCTCACTCTTCGACAGAGATACGCAGTATTTT,CASSLFDRDTQYF
-,TRBV5-1,TRBJ2-3,TRBD2,TGCGCCAGCAGCTTGTTGCGGGGGGGCAGCACAGATACGCAGTATTTT,CASSLLRGGSTDTQYF
-,TRBV19,TRBJ2-5,TRBD1,TGTGCCAGTAGGACCGGGACAGGGTCCTTGAAGACCCAGTACTTC,CASRTGTGSLKTQYF
-,TRBV11-2,TRBJ2-2,-,TGTGCCAGCAGCTTAGAGGTTACAGGAGCGAACACCGGGGAGCTGTTTTTT,CASSLEVTGANTGELFF
-,TRBV7-9,TRBJ2-1,TRBD2,TGTGCCAGCAGCTCACCCAGGGGAGCGGGGGGACCAAACTACAATGAGCAGTTCTTC,CASSSPRGAGGPNYNEQFF
-,TRBV4-2,TRBJ2-3,TRBD1,TGTGCCAGCAGCCAAAACGGGGACAGGGTTTGGGATACGCAGTATTTT,CASSQNGDRVWDTQYF
once,TRBV13,TRBJ2-5,TRBD2,TGTGCCAGCAGCTTAGGAGCGGGGGCCCAAGAGACCCAGTACTTC,CASSLGAGAQETQYF
-,TRBV10-3,TRBJ2-2,TRBD2,TGTGCCATCAATCCGGGGGGGAACACCGGGGAGCTGTTTTTT,CAINPGGNTGELFF
-,TRBV5-8,TRBJ1-1,-,TGTGCCAGCAGCTTGGGGCCGGCGGTTAACACTGAAGCTTTCTTT,CASSLGPAVNTEAFF
-,TRBV6-5,TRBJ1-2,TRBD1,TGTGCCAGCAGTACCCCGGACAGGGAAAGGGATGGCTACACCTTC,CASSTPDRERDGYTF
-,TRBV19,TRBJ1-5,TRBD1,TGTGCCAGTAGTACTGGACAGGGTGGGCAGCCCCAGCATTTT,CASSTGQGGQPQHF
-,TRBV6-6,TRBJ1-2,-,TGTGCCAGCAGTCCCCCCGGGACAAACTACCTCAACTATGGCTACACCTTC,CASSPPGTNYLNYGYTF
-,TRBV5-4,TRBJ2-7,TRBD2,TGTGCCAGCAGCCGTAGCGGGGGGGCCTACGAGCAGTACTTC,CASSRSGGAYEQYF
-,TRBV5-1,TRBJ2-3,-,TGCGCCAGCAGCCCCCTGGTCGTCGGGGGGCCCACAGATACGCAGTATTTT,CASSPLVVGGPTDTQYF
-,TRBV21-1,TRBJ2-7,-,TGTGCCAGCAGCAAAAGATCGGGACAGCTCTCCTACGAGCAGTACTTC,CASSKRSGQLSYEQYF
-,TRBV5-1,TRBJ2-1,TRBD1,TGCGCCAGCAGCCACGCTTCCGGGACAGGGGGCTACAATGAGCAGTTCTTC,CASSHASGTGGYNEQFF
-,TRBV9,TRBJ2-2,TRBD2,TGTGCCAGCAGCCCTAGCGGGGGGGACGTGGGCACCGGGGAGCTGTTTTTT,CASSPSGGDVGTGELFF
-,TRBV5-1,TRBJ1-1,TRBD1,TGCGCCAGCAGCCCCGCAACGGGACAGGGAAAAGGGGCTTTCTTT,CASSPATGQGKGAFF
-,TRBV29-1,TRBJ2-5,-,TGCAGCGTCTGTCAGACAGTTCAAGAGACCCAGTACTTC,CSVCQTVQETQYF
once,TRBV11-2,TRBJ2-6,-,TGTGCCAGCAGCTTAGCGAAGGGGGAATGGGGCTCTGGGGCCAACGTCCTGACTTTC,CASSLAKGEWGSGANVLTF
-,TRBV10-3,TRBJ2-7,-,TGTGCCATCAGATTTTTGGAGGGCTCCCACGAGCAGTACTTC,CAIRFLEGSHEQYF
-,TRBV6-5,TRBJ1-3,-,TGTGCCAGCTATGGGATTCAGGGATCTGGAAACACCATATATTTT,CASYGIQGSGNTIYF
-,TRBV12-3/TRBV12-4,TRBJ2-7,-,TGTGCCAGCAGTTTAGAGCCCGCTTACGAGCAGTACTTC,CASSLEPAYEQYF
-,TRBV4-1,TRBJ2-7,-,TGCGCCAGCAGCCAAGACACGAGAGGCACCTACTACGAGCAGTACTTC,CASSQDTRGTYYEQYF
-,TRBV30,TRBJ1-1,-,TGTGCCTGGAGGAAACAGGCTCTTGATACTGAAGCTTTCTTT,CAWRKQALDTEAFF
-,TRBV7-2,TRBJ1-3,-,TGTGCCAGCAGTGGGTACGGGGGGTTACTCCACTCTGGAAACACCATATATTTT,CASSGYGGLLHSGNTIYF
-,TRBV4-1,TRBJ2-5,TRBD2,TGCGCCAGCAGCCAAGATCGGGGGGGCCAAGAGACCCAGTACTTC,CASSQDRGGQETQYF
-,TRBV6-6,TRBJ2-1,TRBD2,TGTGCCAGCACACCCGGGGGGGCCCACAATGAGCAGTTCTTC,CASTPGGAHNEQFF
-,TRBV5-4,TRBJ1-3,-,TGTGCCAGCAGTCCGTTGGGGGGCTCTGGAAACACCATATATTTT,CASSPLGGSGNTIYF